These 20 T cell receptor beta chains came from one sample sequenced in a study of post-analysis software for immune sequencing data. Study-level findings and limits: Roughly five TRBV segments, including TRBV5-6, TRBV5-1 and TRBV20-1, were more frequent in patients than controls.

Their specific antigens are unknown. Prepared libraries of TCR beta cDNA carried unique molecular identifiers. From the PCR reads, TCRdb called clonotypes with MiXCR, one entry per CDR3 protein. The sample lists approximately 770,000 distinct CDR3 sequences; about half were seen once. Sequenced: blood. Receptor source: a girl aged 5-17 years with multiple sclerosis.

A few counts support this clonotype. The CDR3 DNA sequence: TGTGCCAGCAGCTTGGGCAGGGCGCAGTACTTC. Amino acids: CASSLGRAQYF. The rearrangement uses TRBV7-9 and TRBJ2-7, with D possibly TRBD1 on 5 matching bases. There are 11 residues in the CDR3. Germline V gene data show CDR1 as SEHNR and CDR2 as FQNEAQ (reference sequence). Between the trimmed V and J ends, which lost 3 bases and 9 bases, there was a span of 9 bases.

The chain joins TRBV20-1 to TRBJ2-7, with 10 positions matching TRBD2. The CDR3 runs to 15 residues. The ends lost 6 bases at V and 1 base at J; junction bases unmatched: 9. Germline values: CDR1 DFQATT, CDR2 SNEGSKA (reference sequence). CDR3 in amino acids: CSAPRLAGESYEQYF. The CDR3 DNA sequence: TGCAGTGCGCCACGCCTAGCGGGAGAATCCTACGAGCAGTACTTC.

The V call is TRBV30, the J call TRBJ2-4; D remains unclear. The J call is uncertain, as TRBJ2-7 better fits the DNA end. The V gene's germline CDR1 is GTSNPN and CDR2 SVGIG (reference sequence). The CDR3 is 14 amino acids. The CDR3 region is CAWSLDTEYYEQYF. CDR3 DNA sequence: TGTGCCTGGAGTCTTGACACGGAATATTACGAGCAGTACTTC.

The J gene is TRBJ2-5, the V gene TRBV5-1; 7 bases map to TRBD1. Per the germline V gene, CDR1 is SGHRS and CDR2 is YFSETQ. V lost 2 bases, J lost 3 bases, and 4 bases stayed unmatched. The CDR3 has 14 residues. CDR3 sequence reads: CASSLPGQKETQYF. The CDR3 nucleotides are TGCGCCAGCAGCTTACCGGGACAGAAAGAGACCCAGTACTTC.

The V gene is TRBV12-3 or TRBV12-4, the J gene TRBJ1-4; perhaps TRBD1 as D (5 bases). This CDR3 has 12 amino acids. The V gene lost 6 bases and the J gene lost 8 bases, with 10 bases spanning the gap. For the CDR3, the DNA is TGTGCCAGCAGAAGGGACGGCGAAAAACTGTTTTTT. Translation: CASRRDGEKLFF.

The chain uses TRBV29-1 and TRBJ2-7, with D perhaps TRBD2 (6 bases). Trimming removed 2 bases at V and 2 bases at J, with 10 bases between. This CDR3 is 13 amino acids long. CDR1 and CDR2 from the germline V gene are SQVTM and ANQGSEA. The CDR3 region has the DNA TGCAGCGTTGAACGGCGGAGGGCCTACGAGCAGTACTTC. This gives the protein CSVERRRAYEQYF.

This clonotype came up a few times. The rearrangement uses TRBV4-2 and TRBJ2-1; 9 bases map to TRBD2. CDR3 size: 17 residues. The germline V gene encodes CDR1 LGHNA and CDR2 YNFKEQ. Trimming took 0 bases from V and 5 from J; bases not matched to a gene: 8. The CDR3 loop reads CASSQEGRGRGDNEQFF. The CDR3 nucleotides read TGTGCCAGCAGCCAAGAGGGGCGCGGGAGGGGTGACAATGAGCAGTTCTTC.

This chain links TRBV30 with TRBJ2-5, with TRBD1 matching over 8 bases. The J call may be incorrect, as the DNA end agrees better with TRBJ2-7. CDR1 is GTSNPN and CDR2 is SVGIG in the germline V gene (reference sequence). The CDR3 covers 13 residues. CDR3 sequence (DNA): TGTGCCTGGGCGGGGACAGGCCCCCACGAGCAGTACTTC. As protein: CAWAGTGPHEQYF.

This sequence joins TRBV4-2 and TRBJ2-5; D gene uncertain. The J call may be mistaken, given a closer DNA end match to TRBJ2-7. The CDR3 runs to 15 residues. Per the germline V gene, CDR1 is LGHNA and CDR2 is YNFKEQ. The CDR3 sequence: CASSQEAGSTYEQYF. The CDR3 DNA is TGTGCCAGCAGCCAAGAGGCTGGTAGCACCTACGAGCAGTACTTC.

In its sample, this clonotype was seen a few times. CDR3 bases: TGCAGCGTTTCGGACACGTGGTACCAAGAGACCCAGTACTTC. This codes for CSVSDTWYQETQYF. The rearrangement uses TRBV29-1 and TRBJ2-5, with D possibly TRBD1 on 5 matching bases. V was cut by 5 bases and J by 0 bases, with 13 bases left in between. Per germline, CDR1 SQVTM and CDR2 ANQGSEA. This CDR3 has 14 amino acids.

A few counts support this clonotype. The V and J genes are TRBV9 and TRBJ2-7, with a possible D match to TRBD2 (5 bases). The CDR3 runs 14 residues. Trimming took off 0 bases at V and 6 bases at J, with 13 bases between the two ends. Germline CDR1 reads SGDLS; CDR2 reads YYNGEE. Written as DNA, the CDR3 is TGTGCCAGCAGCGTAGCGGACTCCTCCGTCGAGCAGTACTTC. Protein: CASSVADSSVEQYF.

The chain employs TRBV2 and TRBJ2-7; D is possibly TRBD2 (6 bases). The CDR3 sequence is 17 residues long. Trimming removed 3 bases at V and 0 bases at J, with 18 bases between. CDR1 and CDR2 from the germline V gene are SNHLY and FYNNEI. The chain's CDR3 is CASSDAGGMILSYEQYF. The CDR3 DNA sequence: TGTGCCAGCAGTGATGCTGGCGGGATGATACTCTCCTACGAGCAGTACTTC.

The V and J genes are TRBV20-1 and TRBJ2-1; no reliable D call. The CDR3 is 12 amino acids. Germline assignment: CDR1 DFQATT and CDR2 SNEGSKA (reference sequence). The V end lost 3 bases, the J end lost 10 bases, and 13 bases lay between the germline ends. The chain's CDR3 is CSARWNSGEQFF. CDR3 nucleotides: TGCAGTGCTAGGTGGAATTCTGGGGAGCAGTTCTTC.

This clonotype has only a few counts. The chain uses TRBV5-1 and TRBJ2-3, with D possibly called TRBD1 or TRBD2 (5 bases each). V gave up 4 bases and J gave up 0 bases, with 12 bases separating them. The CDR3 covers 15 residues. Germline CDR1 reads SGHRS; CDR2 reads YFSETQ. DNA for the CDR3: TGCGCCAGCAGCCCCATGGGGGAAAGCACAGATACGCAGTATTTT. This gives the protein CASSPMGESTDTQYF.

CDR3 bases: TGCAGTGCTAAGGACAGGGGGCAACCCTACGAGCAGTACTTC. Its translation is CSAKDRGQPYEQYF. V and J are TRBV20-1 and TRBJ2-7; 11 bases match TRBD1. The CDR3 consists of 14 residues. Germline CDR1 DFQATT, CDR2 SNEGSKA (reference sequence). V lost 4 bases and J lost 2; bases outside the gene matches: 4.

The genes are TRBV5-1 and TRBJ2-4; 9 positions agree with TRBD2. The V segment lost 1 base and the J segment 0 bases; nucleotides outside the gene matches: 11. This CDR3 has 19 residues. Germline V gives CDR1 SGHRS, CDR2 YFSETQ. The CDR3 loop is CASSLTSGSSEVAKNIQYF. DNA for the CDR3: TGCGCCAGCAGCTTGACTAGCGGGTCCTCGGAAGTAGCCAAAAACATTCAGTACTTC.

The chain combines TRBV27 with TRBJ2-3; no firm D call. Per the germline V gene, CDR1 is MNHEY and CDR2 is SMNVEV (reference sequence). This CDR3 comprises 11 residues. Trimming left V 7 bases short and J 4 bases short, with 6 bases between. Written as DNA, the CDR3 is TGTGCCAGCATTGGGCCAGATACGCAGTATTTT. This translates into CASIGPDTQYF.

This clonotype was seen a handful of times. The chain combines TRBV7-8 with TRBJ1-1, with 9 bases fitting TRBD1. With V trimmed by 0 bases and J by 0 bases, 11 bases remained unmatched. The CDR3 is made up of 19 amino acids. The germline V gene has CDR1 SGHVS and CDR2 FQNEAQ. CDR3 amino acids: CASSLAGRDRDFMNTEAFF. The CDR3 nucleotides are TGTGCCAGCAGCTTAGCGGGTCGGGACAGGGATTTCATGAACACTGAAGCTTTCTTT.

This clonotype has only a few counts. The chain couples TRBV12-3 or TRBV12-4 to TRBJ2-1; 11 nucleotides line up with TRBD2. Unmatched junction bases numbered 11, after V lost 5 bases and J lost 8 bases. The CDR3 spans 16 residues. DNA for the CDR3: TGTGCCAGCAGTACGTCCGGGACTAGCGGTAAATATGAGCAGTTCTTC. Encoded protein: CASSTSGTSGKYEQFF.

The sample holds a few counts of this clonotype. V is TRBV6-6 and J is TRBJ1-2, with TRBD1 matching over 7 bases. The CDR3 covers 13 residues. V trimming: 6 bases; J trimming: 4 bases; junction bases outside the gene matches: 5. The germline V gene has CDR1 MNHNY and CDR2 SVGAGI (reference sequence). The CDR3 is CASRTGVGYGYTF. The CDR3 DNA reads as TGTGCCAGCAGAACAGGGGTGGGCTATGGCTACACCTTC.